This T cell receptor beta chain appears in the sequencing data of a study of cytomegalovirus exposure and HLA in healthy donors. As concerns this clone: What it binds is unknown.

This PCR relied on a set of 60 Vbeta primers and 13 Jbeta primers. Assay: immunoSEQ multiplex PCR; the TCRdb copy retains only in-frame clones and omits some. The sample has around 210,000 clones, 75% to 85% seen once. Findings of the study overall: Immune exposure information available was restricted to CMV serostatus.

Trimming left V 4 bases short and J 0 bases short, with 14 bases between. The CDR3 extends over 15 amino acids. The germline V gene encodes CDR1 GTSNPN and CDR2 SVGIG (reference sequence). The sample taken for sequencing was PBMCs. This sequence originates from a male donor in good health and CMV-seropositive. This chain joins TRBV30 and TRBJ2-3, with D possibly TRBD2 on 7 matching bases. The CDR3 nucleotides are TGTGCCTGGACGGGGGGCGGAAAGAGCACAGATACGCAGTATTTT. Protein product: CAWTGGGKSTDTQYF.